These 4 T cell receptor beta chains share one sample of origin, sequenced in a study of molecular identifiers for immune sequencing clone quantification (dated by TCRdb to between 2018 and 2020). The protocol used for the library was PCR. Sequencer: NextSeq 500. TCRdb reworked the public reads: Q25 trimming with fastp, MiXCR clone assembly, productive beta chains retained. Rows matching on CDR3 protein sequence are summarized as one entry with the most common DNA and genes. In this sample the table shows around 300,000 distinct CDR3 sequences, roughly a quarter of which occur a single time. In total, the top ten clones hold around 0.74% of the sample. What was sequenced was naive CD8+ T cells from blood, with Jurkat cell RNA spiked in. The sample's cell subset or site label, decoded: FACS-sorted CD8+CD4-CCR7+CD45RA+ naive T cells. The source is a human donor in good health. Some libraries in this study had Jurkat cell RNA spiked in.

This clonotype occurred a few times. This chain uses TRBV7-9 with TRBJ2-1, with a tentative D call TRBD2 (5 bases). Germline CDR1 reads SEHNR; CDR2 reads FQNEAQ (reference sequence). CDR3 length: 14 residues. Deletions cut 5 bases from V and 9 bases from J, with 17 bases between. The CDR3 DNA reads TGTGCCAGCAGCCCCGAGGGAAGGCTTGTTGAGCAGTTCTTC. As protein: CASSPEGRLVEQFF.

This clonotype was seen at least ten times. The rearrangement uses TRBV7-9 and TRBJ1-1; D gene unclear. Trimming removed 1 base from V and 7 bases from J, with 4 bases in between. The length of the CDR3 is 11 residues. CDR1 and CDR2 from the germline V gene are SEHNR and FQNEAQ (reference sequence). The CDR3: CASSLDFEAFF. The CDR3 DNA reads TGTGCCAGCAGCTTAGACTTTGAAGCTTTCTTT. The full variable domain, rest sourced from reference TRBV7-9 and TRBJ1-1, is DTGVSQNPRHKITKRGQNVTFRCDPISEHNRLYWYRQTLGQGPEFLTYFQNEAQLEKSRLLSDRFSAERPKGSFSTLEIQRTEQGDSAMYLCASSLDFEAFFGQGTRLTVV.

The table lists this clonotype with a few counts. The rearrangement links TRBV9 to TRBJ2-3; maybe TRBD2 (6 bases). The germline V gene encodes CDR1 SGDLS and CDR2 YYNGEE. V lost 2 bases to trimming and J lost 1 base, with 14 bases between them. CDR3 length: 16 amino acids. CDR3 DNA sequence: TGTGCCAGCAGCGTGTCTTTAGGGGAGGGCACAGATACGCAGTATTTT. Its protein is CASSVSLGEGTDTQYF.

In its sample, this clonotype was seen once. The final CDR3 position lacks the conserved phenylalanine or tryptophan, pointing to a likely read error. V gene TRBV12-3 or TRBV12-4 combines with J gene TRBJ1-2, with D possibly matching TRBD1 (6 bases). V lost 3 bases and J 7 bases, leaving 9 bases between the germline ends. The CDR3 is 12 residues long. This CDR3 reads CASSLGGAGYTS. In nucleotides, the CDR3 is TGTGCCAGCAGTTTGGGGGGGGCTGGCTACACCTCC.